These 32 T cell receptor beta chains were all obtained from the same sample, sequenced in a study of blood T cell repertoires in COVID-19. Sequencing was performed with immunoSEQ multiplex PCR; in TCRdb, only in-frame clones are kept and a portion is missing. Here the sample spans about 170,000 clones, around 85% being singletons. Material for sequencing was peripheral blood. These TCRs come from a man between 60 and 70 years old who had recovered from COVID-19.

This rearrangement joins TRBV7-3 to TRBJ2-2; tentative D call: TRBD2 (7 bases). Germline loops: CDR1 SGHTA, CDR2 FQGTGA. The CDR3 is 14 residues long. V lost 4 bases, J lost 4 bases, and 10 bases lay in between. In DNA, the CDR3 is TGTGCCAGCAGCTCAGGGGAGGGCACCGGGGAGCTGTTTTTT. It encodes CASSSGEGTGELFF.

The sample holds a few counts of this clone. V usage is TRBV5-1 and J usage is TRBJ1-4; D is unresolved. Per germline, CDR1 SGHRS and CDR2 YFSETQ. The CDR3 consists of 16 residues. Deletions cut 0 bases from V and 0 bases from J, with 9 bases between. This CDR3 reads CASSLVGRSTNEKLFF. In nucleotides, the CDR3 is TGCGCCAGCAGCTTGGTTGGGAGATCAACTAATGAAAAACTGTTTTTT.

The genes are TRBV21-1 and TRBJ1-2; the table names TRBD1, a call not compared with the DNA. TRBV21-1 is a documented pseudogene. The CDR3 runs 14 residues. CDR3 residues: CASTSVQQNYGYTF. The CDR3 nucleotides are TGTGCCAGCACCTCGGTTCAACAGAACTATGGCTACACCTTC.

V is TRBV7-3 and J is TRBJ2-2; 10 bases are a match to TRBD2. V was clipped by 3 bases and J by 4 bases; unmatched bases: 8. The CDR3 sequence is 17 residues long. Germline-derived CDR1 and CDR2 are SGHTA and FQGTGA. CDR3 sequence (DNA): TGTGCCAGCAGCTTTAGCGGGGGGAGATCGGCCACCGGGGAGCTGTTTTTT. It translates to CASSFSGGRSATGELFF.

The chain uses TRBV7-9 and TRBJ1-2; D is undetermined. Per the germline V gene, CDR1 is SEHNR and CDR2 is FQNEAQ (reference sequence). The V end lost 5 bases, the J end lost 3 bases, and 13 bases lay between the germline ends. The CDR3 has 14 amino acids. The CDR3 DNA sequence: TGTGCCAGCAGCCAAAGAGGGAGCGACTATGGCTACACCTTC. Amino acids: CASSQRGSDYGYTF.

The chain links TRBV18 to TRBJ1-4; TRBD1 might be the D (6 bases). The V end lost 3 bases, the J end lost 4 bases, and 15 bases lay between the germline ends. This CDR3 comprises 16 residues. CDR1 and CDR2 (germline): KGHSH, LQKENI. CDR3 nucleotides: TGTGCCAGCTCACCTTCAAATGACAGGCTTAATGAAAAACTGTTTTTT. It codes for CASSPSNDRLNEKLFF.

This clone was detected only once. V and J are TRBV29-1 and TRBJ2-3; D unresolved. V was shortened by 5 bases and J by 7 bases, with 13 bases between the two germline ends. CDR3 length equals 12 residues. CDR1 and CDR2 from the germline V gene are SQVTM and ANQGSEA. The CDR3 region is CSVYSSVHTQYF. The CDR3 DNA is TGCAGCGTTTACTCCTCCGTCCATACGCAGTATTTT.

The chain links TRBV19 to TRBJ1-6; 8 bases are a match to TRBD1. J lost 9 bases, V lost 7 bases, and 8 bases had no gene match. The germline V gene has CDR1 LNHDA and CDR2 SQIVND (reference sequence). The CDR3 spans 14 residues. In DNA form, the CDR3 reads TGTGCCAGTAAGAGGGGACAGGAGATTTCACCCCTCCACTTT. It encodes CASKRGQEISPLHF. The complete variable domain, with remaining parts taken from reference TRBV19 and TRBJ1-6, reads DGGITQSPKYLFRKEGQNVTLSCEQNLNHDAMYWYRQDPGQGLRLIYYSQIVNDFQKGDIAEGYSVSREKKESFPLTVTSAQKNPTAFYLCASKRGQEISPLHFGNGTRLTVT.

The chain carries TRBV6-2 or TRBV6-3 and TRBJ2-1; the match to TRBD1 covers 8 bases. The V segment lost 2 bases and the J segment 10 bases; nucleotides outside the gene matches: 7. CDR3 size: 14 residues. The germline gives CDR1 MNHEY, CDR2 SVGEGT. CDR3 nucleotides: TGTGCCAGCAGTTACGCTCAGGGGGCCTACGAGCAGTTCTTC. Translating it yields CASSYAQGAYEQFF.

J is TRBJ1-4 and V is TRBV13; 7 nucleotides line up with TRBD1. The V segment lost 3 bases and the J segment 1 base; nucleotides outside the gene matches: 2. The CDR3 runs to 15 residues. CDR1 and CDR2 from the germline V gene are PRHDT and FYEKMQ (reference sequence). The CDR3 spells CASSFTGVTNEKLFF. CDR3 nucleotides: TGTGCCAGCAGCTTCACAGGGGTAACTAATGAAAAACTGTTTTTT.

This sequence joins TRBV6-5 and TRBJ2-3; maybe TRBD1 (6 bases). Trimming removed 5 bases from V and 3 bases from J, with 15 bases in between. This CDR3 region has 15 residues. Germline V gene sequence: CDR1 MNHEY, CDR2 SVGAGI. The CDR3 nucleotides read TGTGCCAGCAGTCCCCCCGGACAGATAACAGATACGCAGTATTTT. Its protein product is CASSPPGQITDTQYF.

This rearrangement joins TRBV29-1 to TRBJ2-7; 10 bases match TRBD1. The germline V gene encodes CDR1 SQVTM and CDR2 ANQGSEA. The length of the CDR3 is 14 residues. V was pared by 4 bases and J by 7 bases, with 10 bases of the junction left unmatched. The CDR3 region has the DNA TGCAGCGTTGCTGGTGGGACAGGGGCACGGGAGCAGTACTTC. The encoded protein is CSVAGGTGAREQYF.

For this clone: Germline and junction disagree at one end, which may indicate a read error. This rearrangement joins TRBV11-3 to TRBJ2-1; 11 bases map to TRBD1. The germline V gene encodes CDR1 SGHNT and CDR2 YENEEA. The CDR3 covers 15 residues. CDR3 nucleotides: TGTGCCAGCAGCCCGGGACAGGGGGTTTACAGTGAGCAGTTCTTC. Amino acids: CASSPGQGVYSEQFF.

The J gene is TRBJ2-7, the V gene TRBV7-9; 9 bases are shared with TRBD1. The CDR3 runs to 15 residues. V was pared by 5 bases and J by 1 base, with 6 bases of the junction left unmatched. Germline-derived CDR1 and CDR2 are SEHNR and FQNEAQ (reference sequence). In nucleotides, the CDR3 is TGTGCCAGCAGCCCCTCCGGGACAGGGTCCTACGAGCAGTACTTC. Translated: CASSPSGTGSYEQYF.

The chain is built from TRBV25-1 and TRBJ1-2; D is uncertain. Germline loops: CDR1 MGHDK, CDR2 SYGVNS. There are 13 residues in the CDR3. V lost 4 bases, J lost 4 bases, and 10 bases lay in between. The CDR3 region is CASSVPGGYGYTF. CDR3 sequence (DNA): TGTGCCAGCAGTGTGCCCGGCGGCTATGGCTACACCTTC.

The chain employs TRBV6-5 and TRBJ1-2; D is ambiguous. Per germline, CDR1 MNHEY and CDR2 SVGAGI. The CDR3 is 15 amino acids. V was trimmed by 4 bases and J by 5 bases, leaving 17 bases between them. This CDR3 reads CASSSDFEGLYGYTF. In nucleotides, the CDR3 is TGTGCCAGCAGTTCTGACTTTGAAGGACTTTATGGCTACACCTTC.

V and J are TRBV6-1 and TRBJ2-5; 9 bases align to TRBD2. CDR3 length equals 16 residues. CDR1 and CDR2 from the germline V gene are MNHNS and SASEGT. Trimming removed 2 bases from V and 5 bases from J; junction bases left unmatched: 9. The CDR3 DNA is TGTGCCAGCAGTGAAAGGCCAGCGGGAGGACTGGAGACCCAGTACTTC. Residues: CASSERPAGGLETQYF.

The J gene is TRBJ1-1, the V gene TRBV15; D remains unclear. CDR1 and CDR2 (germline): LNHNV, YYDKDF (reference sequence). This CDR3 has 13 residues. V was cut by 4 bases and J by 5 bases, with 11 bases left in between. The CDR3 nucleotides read TGTGCCACCAGCATAAGGAGGAATACTGAAGCTTTCTTT. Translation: CATSIRRNTEAFF.

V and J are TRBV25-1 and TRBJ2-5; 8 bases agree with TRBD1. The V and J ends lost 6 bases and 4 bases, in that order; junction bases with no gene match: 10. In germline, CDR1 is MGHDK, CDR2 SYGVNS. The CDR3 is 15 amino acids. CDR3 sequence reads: CASRPGRGRGETQYF. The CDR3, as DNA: TGTGCCAGCAGACCGGGCAGGGGGCGCGGAGAGACCCAGTACTTC.

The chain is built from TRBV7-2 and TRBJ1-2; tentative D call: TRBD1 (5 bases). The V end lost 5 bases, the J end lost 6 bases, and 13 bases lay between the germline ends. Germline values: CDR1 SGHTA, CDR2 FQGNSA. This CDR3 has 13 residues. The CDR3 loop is CASSLGGSNGYTF. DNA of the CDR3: TGTGCCAGCAGCCTGGGGGGGAGCAATGGCTACACCTTC.

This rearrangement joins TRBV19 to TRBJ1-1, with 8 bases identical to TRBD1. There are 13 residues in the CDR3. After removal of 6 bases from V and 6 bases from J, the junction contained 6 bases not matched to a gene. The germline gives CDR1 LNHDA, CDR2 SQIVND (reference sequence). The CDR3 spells CASRDRANSEAFF. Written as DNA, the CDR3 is TGTGCCAGTAGGGACAGGGCGAATTCTGAAGCTTTCTTT.

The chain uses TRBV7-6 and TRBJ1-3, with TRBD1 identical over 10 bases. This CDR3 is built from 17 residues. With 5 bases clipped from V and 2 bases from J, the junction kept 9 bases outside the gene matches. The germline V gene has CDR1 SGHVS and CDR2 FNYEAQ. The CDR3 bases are TGTGCCAGCAGCCCACGGGGCGGGACAGGGGCTGGAAACACCATATATTTT. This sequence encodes CASSPRGGTGAGNTIYF.

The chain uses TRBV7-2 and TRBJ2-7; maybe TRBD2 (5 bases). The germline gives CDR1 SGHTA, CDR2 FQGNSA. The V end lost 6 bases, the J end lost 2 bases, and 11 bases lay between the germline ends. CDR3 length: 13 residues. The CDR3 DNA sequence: TGTGCCAGCAGGGGAGCAGGACCCTACGAGCAGTACTTC. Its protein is CASRGAGPYEQYF.

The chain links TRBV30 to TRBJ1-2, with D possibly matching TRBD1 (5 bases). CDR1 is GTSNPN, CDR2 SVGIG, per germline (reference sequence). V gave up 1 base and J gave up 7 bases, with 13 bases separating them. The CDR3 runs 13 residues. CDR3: CAWSGGTRGGYTF. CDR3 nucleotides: TGTGCCTGGAGTGGGGGCACAAGGGGTGGCTACACCTTC.

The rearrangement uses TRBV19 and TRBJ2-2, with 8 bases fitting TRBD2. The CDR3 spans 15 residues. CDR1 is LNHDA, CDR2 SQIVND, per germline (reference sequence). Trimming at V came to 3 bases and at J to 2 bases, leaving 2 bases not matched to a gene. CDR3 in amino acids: CASSMTSANTGELFF. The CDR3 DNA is TGTGCCAGTAGTATGACTAGCGCCAACACCGGGGAGCTGTTTTTT.

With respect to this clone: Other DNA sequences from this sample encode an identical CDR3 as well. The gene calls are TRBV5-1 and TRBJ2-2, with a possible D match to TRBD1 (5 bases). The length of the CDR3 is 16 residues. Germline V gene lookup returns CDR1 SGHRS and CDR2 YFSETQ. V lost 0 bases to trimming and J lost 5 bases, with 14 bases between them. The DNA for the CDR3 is TGCGCCAGCAGCTTGGTCGTCAGGGTCCTTACCGGGGAGCTGTTTTTT. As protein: CASSLVVRVLTGELFF.

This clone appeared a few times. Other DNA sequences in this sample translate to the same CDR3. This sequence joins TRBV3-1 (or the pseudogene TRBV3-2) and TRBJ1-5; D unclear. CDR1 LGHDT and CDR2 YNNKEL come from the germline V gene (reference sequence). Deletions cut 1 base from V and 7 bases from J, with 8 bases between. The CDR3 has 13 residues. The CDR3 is CASSQGGRQPQHF. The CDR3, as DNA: TGTGCCAGCAGCCAAGGAGGAAGACAGCCCCAGCATTTT.

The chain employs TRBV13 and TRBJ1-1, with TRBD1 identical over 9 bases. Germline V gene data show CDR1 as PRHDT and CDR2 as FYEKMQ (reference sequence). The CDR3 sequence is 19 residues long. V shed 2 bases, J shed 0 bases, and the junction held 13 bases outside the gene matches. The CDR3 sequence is CASSLWSRWTGEVNTEAFF. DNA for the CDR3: TGTGCCAGCAGCTTATGGAGCCGGTGGACAGGGGAGGTGAACACTGAAGCTTTCTTT.

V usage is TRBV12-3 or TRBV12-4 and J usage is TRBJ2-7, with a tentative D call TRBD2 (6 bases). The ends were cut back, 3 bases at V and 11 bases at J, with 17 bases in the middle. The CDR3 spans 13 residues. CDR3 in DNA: TGTGCCAGCAGTTTGGGAACAGAAAGGGAGGAGTACTTC. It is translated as CASSLGTEREEYF.

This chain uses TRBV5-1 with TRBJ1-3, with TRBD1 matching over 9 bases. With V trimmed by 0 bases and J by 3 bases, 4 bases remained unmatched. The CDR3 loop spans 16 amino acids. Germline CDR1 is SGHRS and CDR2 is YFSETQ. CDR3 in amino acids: CASSLDNRGLGNTIYF. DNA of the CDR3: TGCGCCAGCAGCTTGGACAACAGGGGGCTTGGAAACACCATATATTTT.

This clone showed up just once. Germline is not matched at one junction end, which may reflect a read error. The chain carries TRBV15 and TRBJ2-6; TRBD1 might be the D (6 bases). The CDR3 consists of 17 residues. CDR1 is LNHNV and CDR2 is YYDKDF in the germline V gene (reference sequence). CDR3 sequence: CTTSITGSYAGANVLTF. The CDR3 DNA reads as TGTACCACCAGTATAACAGGGTCATACGCTGGGGCCAACGTCCTGACTTTC.

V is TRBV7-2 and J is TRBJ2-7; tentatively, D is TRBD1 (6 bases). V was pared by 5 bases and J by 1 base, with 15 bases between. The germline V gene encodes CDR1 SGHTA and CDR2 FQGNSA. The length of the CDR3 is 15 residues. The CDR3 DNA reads TGTGCCAGCAGCGGGGGCTTTGGGGTTTCCTACGAGCAGTACTTC. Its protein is CASSGGFGVSYEQYF.